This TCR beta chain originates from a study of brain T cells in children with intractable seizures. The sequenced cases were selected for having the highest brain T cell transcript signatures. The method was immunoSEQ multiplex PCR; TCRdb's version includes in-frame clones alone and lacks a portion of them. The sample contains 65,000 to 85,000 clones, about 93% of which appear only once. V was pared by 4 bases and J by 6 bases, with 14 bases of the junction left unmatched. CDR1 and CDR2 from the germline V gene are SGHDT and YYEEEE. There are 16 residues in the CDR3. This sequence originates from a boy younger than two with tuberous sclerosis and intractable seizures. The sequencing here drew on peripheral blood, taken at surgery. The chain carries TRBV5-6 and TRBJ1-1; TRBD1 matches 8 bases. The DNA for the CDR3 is TGTGCCAGCAGCCCCTCCCCCAGGGGGCTTAGCTCTGAAGCTTTCTTT. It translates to CASSPSPRGLSSEAFF.